The next 16 T cell receptor beta chains were all read from a single sample in a study of blood T cell repertoires in COVID-19. Produced via immunoSEQ multiplex PCR; TCRdb's table is partial and in-frame only. The sample lists some 120,000 clones; around four fifths were seen once. Sequenced sample: peripheral blood. These receptors were obtained from a man aged 30-40 years with acute or convalescent COVID-19.

The chain uses TRBV9 and TRBJ1-2; 7 nucleotides match TRBD1. With V trimmed by 7 bases and J by 4 bases, 10 bases remained unmatched. The CDR3 is 14 amino acids. Germline CDR1 and CDR2: SGDLS and YYNGEE. The CDR3, as DNA: TGTGCCAGCTCATCGGGGGGGACAGTCTATGGCTACACCTTC. This codes for CASSSGGTVYGYTF.

The chain has TRBV7-9 and TRBJ1-3; D is undetermined. The ends were cut back, 1 base at V and 0 bases at J, with 13 bases in the middle. Per the germline V gene, CDR1 is SEHNR and CDR2 is FQNEAQ (reference sequence). The CDR3 sequence is 17 residues long. The CDR3 reads CASSLVGTAFSGNTIYF. In DNA form, the CDR3 reads TGTGCCAGCAGCTTAGTGGGCACAGCTTTCTCTGGAAACACCATATATTTT. The full variable domain, with the rest looked up from reference TRBV7-9 and TRBJ1-3, is DTGVSQNPRHKITKRGQNVTFRCDPISEHNRLYWYRQTLGQGPEFLTYFQNEAQLEKSRLLSDRFSAERPKGSFSTLEIQRTEQGDSAMYLCASSLVGTAFSGNTIYFGEGSWLTVV.

A single count supports this clone. The chain uses TRBV4-2 and TRBJ2-5, with 14 nucleotides matching TRBD2. The length of the CDR3 is 17 residues. Germline V CDR1 and CDR2: LGHNA, YNFKEQ. With 2 bases clipped from V and 3 bases from J, the junction kept 5 bases outside the gene matches. CDR3 residues: CASSQLTSGRAEETQYF. The CDR3 DNA follows: TGTGCCAGCAGCCAACTGACTAGCGGGAGGGCCGAAGAGACCCAGTACTTC.

This rearrangement joins TRBV11-2 to TRBJ2-2; D is perhaps TRBD2 (5 bases). There are 14 residues in the CDR3. Trimming cost V 3 bases and J 2 bases, with 7 bases left between them. Germline CDR1 and CDR2: SGHAT and FQNNGV. The CDR3 loop reads CASSFSGNTGELFF. CDR3 nucleotides: TGTGCCAGCAGCTTCTCGGGAAACACCGGGGAGCTGTTTTTT.

The chain combines TRBV19 with TRBJ1-1; the match to TRBD1 covers 8 bases. The germline V gene encodes CDR1 LNHDA and CDR2 SQIVND (reference sequence). J gave up 4 bases and V 6 bases, and 7 bases lay outside the gene matches. This CDR3 comprises 14 residues. The CDR3 loop reads CASRDRGDGTEAFF. CDR3 DNA sequence: TGTGCCAGTAGAGACAGGGGAGACGGCACTGAAGCTTTCTTT.

V is TRBV4-3 and J is TRBJ1-2, with a possible D match to TRBD1 (5 bases). The CDR3 has 15 residues. V gave up 0 bases and J gave up 3 bases, with 11 bases separating them. Germline CDR1 reads LGHNA; CDR2 reads YSLEER. CDR3 nucleotides: TGCGCCAGCAGCCAAGATTTGGGGCGAGACTATGGCTACACCTTC. Residues: CASSQDLGRDYGYTF.

This clone occurred a few times. The J gene is TRBJ1-2, the V gene TRBV4-3; 7 nucleotides align to TRBD1. CDR1 LGHNA and CDR2 YSLEER come from the germline V gene. Losses at the gene ends were 4 bases for V and 3 bases for J; bases not matched to a gene: 11. The CDR3 spans 16 residues. CDR3 loop: CASSRTTAGGYYGYTF. Written as DNA, the CDR3 is TGCGCCAGCAGCCGTACCACGGCAGGGGGTTACTATGGCTACACCTTC.

In its sample, this clone was seen a few times. The V and J genes are TRBV11-2 and TRBJ2-7; 7 bases agree with TRBD2. The CDR3 covers 18 residues. The V and J ends lost 5 bases and 4 bases, in that order; junction bases with no gene match: 20. Germline lookup yields CDR1 SGHAT and CDR2 FQNNGV. The CDR3 loop is CASSPPPGLRPGSYEQYV. The CDR3 DNA follows: TGTGCCAGCAGCCCCCCCCCGGGACTACGACCAGGATCTTACGAGCAGTACGTC.

The rearrangement links TRBV5-1 to TRBJ2-2; TRBD1 agrees at 7 bases. Germline V gene data show CDR1 as SGHRS and CDR2 as YFSETQ. The V and J ends lost 1 base and 5 bases, in that order; junction bases with no gene match: 5. This CDR3 has 15 amino acids. CDR3 residues: CASSLRDSTTGELFF. CDR3 DNA sequence: TGCGCCAGCAGCTTGAGGGACAGCACTACCGGGGAGCTGTTTTTT.

This clone has just a few counts. The V and J genes are TRBV7-9 and TRBJ1-1, with TRBD1 identical over 8 bases. Looked up from germline, CDR1 is SEHNR and CDR2 is FQNEAQ (reference sequence). V was pared by 1 base and J by 10 bases, with 2 bases of the junction left unmatched. This CDR3 region has 12 residues. The CDR3 protein is CASSLGDRGAFF. The CDR3 DNA sequence: TGTGCCAGCAGCTTAGGAGACAGGGGAGCTTTCTTT.

This sequence joins TRBV4-3 and TRBJ2-3, with D tentatively TRBD1 (5 bases). The CDR3 loop spans 15 amino acids. Germline V gives CDR1 LGHNA, CDR2 YSLEER. The ends were cut back, 6 bases at V and 2 bases at J, with 15 bases in the middle. This CDR3 reads CASSLAGAHTDTQYF. CDR3 nucleotides: TGCGCCAGCAGTTTGGCTGGGGCTCACACAGATACGCAGTATTTT.

This sequence joins TRBV29-1 and TRBJ2-2; 8 nucleotides line up with TRBD1. The CDR3 runs to 16 residues. V lost 1 base, J lost 3 bases, and 7 bases stayed unmatched. From germline, CDR1 is SQVTM and CDR2 ANQGSEA. CDR3 loop: CSVEGVTGADTGELFF. As DNA, the CDR3 is TGCAGCGTTGAAGGGGTGACAGGGGCGGACACCGGGGAGCTGTTTTTT.

The chain is built from TRBV6-2 or TRBV6-3 and TRBJ2-1, with TRBD2 identical over 13 bases. V shed 6 bases and J 7 bases; nucleotides not matched to a gene: 6. There are 15 residues in the CDR3. Germline values: CDR1 MNHEY, CDR2 SVGEGT. The CDR3 DNA reads as TGTGCCAGCAGCCCCACTAGCGGGGGGGCGAATGAGCAGTTCTTC. This codes for CASSPTSGGANEQFF.

The chain uses TRBV6-1 and TRBJ1-2, with D possibly being TRBD1 (5 bases). Trimming stripped 0 bases from V and 6 bases from J, with 8 bases between. CDR3 length: 13 residues. Germline loops: CDR1 MNHNS, CDR2 SASEGT. The CDR3: CASSEASRDGYTF. CDR3 in DNA: TGTGCCAGCAGTGAAGCTTCCAGGGATGGCTACACCTTC.

The chain couples TRBV3-1 (or the pseudogene TRBV3-2) to TRBJ2-2; TRBD2 matches 13 bases. The CDR3 runs 18 residues. J lost 2 bases, V lost 4 bases, and 7 bases had no gene match. The germline V gene has CDR1 LGHDT and CDR2 YNNKEL (reference sequence). CDR3 in DNA: TGTGCCAGCAGCCCTCGGACTAGCGGGAGAGCTAACACCGGGGAGCTGTTTTTT. Protein: CASSPRTSGRANTGELFF.

The V call is TRBV6-6, the J call TRBJ2-7, with a possible D match to TRBD1 (6 bases). Trimming took 4 bases from V and 11 from J, leaving 21 bases between them. The CDR3 loop spans 14 amino acids. Germline V gene lookup returns CDR1 MNHNY and CDR2 SVGAGI (reference sequence). CDR3 sequence: CASSSPGAALGKYF. CDR3 sequence (DNA): TGTGCCAGCAGTTCGCCAGGGGCGGCCTTGGGAAAGTACTTC.